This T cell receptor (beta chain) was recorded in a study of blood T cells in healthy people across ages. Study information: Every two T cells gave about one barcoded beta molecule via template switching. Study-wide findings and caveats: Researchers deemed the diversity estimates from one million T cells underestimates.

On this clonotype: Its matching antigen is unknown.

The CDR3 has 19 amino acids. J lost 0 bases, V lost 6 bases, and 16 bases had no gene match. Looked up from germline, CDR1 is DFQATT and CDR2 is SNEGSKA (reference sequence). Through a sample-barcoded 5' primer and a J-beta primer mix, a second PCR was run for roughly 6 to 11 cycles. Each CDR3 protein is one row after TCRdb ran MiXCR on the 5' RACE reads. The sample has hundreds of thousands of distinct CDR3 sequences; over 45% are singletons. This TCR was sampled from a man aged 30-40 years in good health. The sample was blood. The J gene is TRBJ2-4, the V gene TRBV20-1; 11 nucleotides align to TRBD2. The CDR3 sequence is CSAMRGLAGGQGAKNIQYF. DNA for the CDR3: TGCAGTGCCATGAGGGGTCTAGCGGGAGGCCAGGGAGCCAAAAACATTCAGTACTTC.